This T cell receptor beta chain comes out of a study of blood T cell repertoires in COVID-19. Clones were read by immunoSEQ multiplex PCR, and TCRdb kept only the in-frame ones, dropping some. The repertoire has about 60,000 clones, approximately 83% of them found once; the top ten carry roughly 10%. The CDR3 runs 17 residues. Unmatched junction bases numbered 4, after V lost 2 bases and J lost 0 bases. From germline, CDR1 is SQVTM and CDR2 ANQGSEA. The rearrangement uses TRBV29-1 and TRBJ2-2; 12 bases match TRBD2. The material sequenced was peripheral blood. The TCR sequence derives from a man aged 25 to 45 with COVID-19, enrolled during active disease. The CDR3 coding sequence is TGCAGCGTTGAAATGGGACTAGCGGGTGCGAACACCGGGGAGCTGTTTTTT. The encoded protein is CSVEMGLAGANTGELFF.